This TCR beta chain was recorded in a study of circulating tumor DNA in untreated peripheral T-cell lymphoma. Assay used: immunoSEQ multiplex PCR; TCRdb lists only in-frame clones, some missing. Of 2,000 or so clones detected, about two thirds appear once; the ten largest clones hold approximately 55%. CDR3 size: 14 residues. Between the trimmed V and J ends, which lost 6 bases and 9 bases, there was a span of 15 bases. The source material was tumor tissue. The TCR comes from a human donor with peripheral T-cell lymphoma. This sequence joins TRBV23-1 and TRBJ1-6; D remains ambiguous. TRBV23-1 is sorted into the ORF group, with uncertain function. In DNA, the CDR3 is TGCGCCAGCAGCCAAGATCGGAAGGTTTCACCCCTCCACTTT. As protein: CASSQDRKVSPLHF.